Reported below is one T cell receptor beta chain. There are a few counts of this clonotype. The antigen it binds to is not known. Base qualities are missing; no much larger clone stands one base away. Donors were roughly 40 systemically healthy Caucasian individuals from Russia aged roughly 6 to 95 years. Approximately 9.7 milliliters of peripheral blood were drawn from each donor into EDTA-treated Vacutainer tubes. Ficoll-Paque density-gradient centrifugation was used to isolate PBMCs, with at least 6 million obtained per sample. Total RNA was extracted from PBMCs with Trizol reagent, with at least 6 micrograms obtained per sample. For every donor, flow cytometry on a PBMC aliquot measured the percentage of naive CD45RAhigh/CD27high T cells. This sample was included in a study of blood T cells in healthy people across ages (dated by TCRdb to 2014 to 2015). At the level of the whole study: In model experiments, template switching captured about one uniquely barcoded TCR beta cDNA molecule for every two T cells. To track age-related changes in TCR beta repertoire diversity, the study relied on deep sequencing normalized with unique cDNA molecular identifiers. Donors were grouped into four age groups: young (average approximately 16 years), middle-aged (39), aged (about 59) and long-lived (approximately 82). Using the same blood draw, the study looked at two additional independent replicas of 1 million unique cDNA reads for two donors, one aged 18 to 30 and the other aged 80 or older.

The library was prepared using 5' RACE. The sequencer listed for this sample is Illumina HiSeq 2500. A second PCR of about 7 to 12 cycles was performed with a sample-barcoded 5' primer and a J-beta primer mix. A unique molecular identifier was introduced onto each TCR beta cDNA molecule by a template-switch 5' adaptor carrying 12 random nucleotides. Each sample yielded at least 2.5 million CDR3-containing paired-end reads. The Mint cDNA synthesis kit, primed by a TRBC-specific oligonucleotide, was used to synthesize first-strand cDNA from all RNA. Following uracil-DNA glycosylase treatment, a first 18-cycle PCR with universal primers M1SS and BC2_uni_R was performed on all cDNA. Processing in the source paper ran as follows. For normalization, 1 million high-quality reads were randomly selected from each sample, with every read carrying a distinct molecular identifier. Instead of being binned into consensus sequences, reads with shared molecular identifiers were discarded. MiTCR, set to a Q25 quality threshold and the strictest error-elimination algorithm, was used for CDR3 identification, clonotype clustering and error correction. A nonparametric unseen species model using Euler transformation provided a lower-bound estimate of total TCR beta diversity. TCRdb passed the public sequencing reads through fastp at Q25 and MiXCR, retaining productive beta sequences. For every CDR3 protein sequence, its rows merge into one entry that carries the most common genes and DNA. TCRdb, rather than the study authors, made the V and J calls. The sample contains approximately 900,000 distinct CDR3 sequences, 25% to 30% of them found a single time. The top ten hold more than 8.5% of the sample.

From cysteine to phenylalanine, the CDR3 is 14 amino acids long. Only the CDR3 part of the read is kept: 42 bases, read in frame from the first base. From the germline V gene, CDR1 is KGHSY and CDR2 is FQNENV. Trimming takes 3 bases from V and 7 bases from J, and the germline ends sit 13 bases apart. Points the paper makes about the study in general: Because the CMV infection status of the donors was unknown, age-related changes in expanded clonotypes may potentially have been confounded. Compared with the aged group, the long-lived group had more naive CD4+ T cells, fewer expanded clones and increased TCR diversity, a pattern suggesting age selection. As age increased, observed TCR beta diversity per million T cells dropped in a roughly linear way, and a significant reduction was already evident by age roughly 40. Estimates of total diversity based on one million sequenced T cells were considered lower bounds and underestimates. There was a strong correlation between observed TCR beta diversity and the percentage of naive T cells measured by flow cytometry. Bulk unsorted PBMC profiling prevented conclusive comparison of naive and antigen-experienced compartments.

The same data also went into a second study, on T cells of mothers and their children. As the second paper documents: The donors were nine systemically healthy Caucasian individuals, made up of three mothers and their six children. cDNA synthesis consumed the entire amount of extracted RNA, loaded at approximately 1.6 ug RNA in each 15 ul reaction. In the second PCR, sample barcodes and 2-4 random nucleotides were introduced via the M1S primer. Each mother yielded over 8.5 million TCR beta CDR3 reads and each child 2.5 million to 3 million reads. In both related and unrelated pairs, thymic selection shapes the output of TCR recombination in a similar way, with inherited differences having only a minor effect. Normalized repertoire overlap was always slightly but never significantly higher in related than unrelated mother-child pairs. No persistent microchimeric T cell clones were detected, at a sensitivity of around 97 clones per million clonotypes. The study used deep NGS to compare TCR beta repertoires of mothers and children, seeking features distinguishing related mother-child pairs from unrelated individuals. Mothers averaged around 40 +/- 4 years of age and children averaged roughly 12 +/- 4 years. After adapter ligation with NEBNext reagents, the libraries were sequenced on Illumina HiSeq 2000 with 100+100 nt paired-end reads. To prevent cross-contamination, the mother and child libraries were prepared a month apart and were sequenced in separate runs. Between roughly 500,000 and 2,300,000 distinct TCR beta clonotypes were identified per donor. Naive TCR beta clonotypes were estimated from low-frequency clonotypes matched to each donor's FACS-determined naive share, without sorting.

Material: blood. The chain was built from TRBV16 and TRBJ1-5, with a tentative D gene TRBD1 over 6 matching bases. The receptor comes from a woman between 40 and 50 years old in good health. The sequenced DNA: TGTGCCAGCAGCCATGGAGGGGGGAACCAGCCCCAGCATTTT. This yields the protein CASSHGGGNQPQHF.